Listed below are T cell receptor beta chains from one sample, sequenced in a study of T cell changes during pregnancy in multiple sclerosis. The repertoire was sequenced with immunoSEQ multiplex PCR; TCRdb's copy has only in-frame clones and lacks some. The sample has 91,000 or so clones, 85% to 95% seen once. Sequencing was performed on peripheral blood, taken after pregnancy. The receptors were gathered from a female donor with multiple sclerosis, enrolled in a pregnancy study. Each CDR3 is given with its conserved first and last residue. Fields, in order: CDR3 DNA, CDR3 protein, D gene, CDR3 length, V gene, J gene, clone size. A D gene is named only where the DNA matches it firmly. For some rows the clone size is stated as once, few or many, or as a class when expanded; others skip it.

CDR3 DNA: TGCGCCAGCAGCCAAGGCTACCCCCCAACTAATGAAAAACTGTTTTTT; CDR3 protein: CASSQGYPPTNEKLFF; D gene: -; CDR3 length: 16; V gene: TRBV4-1; J gene: TRBJ1-4; clone size: -
CDR3 DNA: TGCGCCAGTTCCGGGACAGACTATGGCTACACCTTC; CDR3 protein: CASSGTDYGYTF; D gene: TRBD1; CDR3 length: 12; V gene: TRBV5-1; J gene: TRBJ1-2; clone size: -
CDR3 DNA: TGTGCCAGCAGTAACCCCCTGACAGATCCCCATCAGCCCCAGCATTTT; CDR3 protein: CASSNPLTDPHQPQHF; D gene: -; CDR3 length: 16; V gene: TRBV6-6; J gene: TRBJ1-5; clone size: -
CDR3 DNA: TGTGCCAGCACCGACGAGAGGGAATCTATCTACGAGCAGTACTTC; CDR3 protein: CASTDERESIYEQYF; D gene: -; CDR3 length: 15; V gene: TRBV21-1; J gene: TRBJ2-7; clone size: -
CDR3 DNA: TGCGCCAGCAGTCCATCCTCGAAGGGGGCGTCTGAAGGAACTGAAGCTTTCTTT; CDR3 protein: CASSPSSKGASEGTEAFF; D gene: TRBD1; CDR3 length: 18; V gene: TRBV10-2; J gene: TRBJ1-1; clone size: -
CDR3 DNA: TGTGCCAGCAGTGAAGCGTCGACAGGGAGATTAGGCTACACCTTC; CDR3 protein: CASSEASTGRLGYTF; D gene: TRBD1; CDR3 length: 15; V gene: TRBV6-1; J gene: TRBJ1-2; clone size: -
CDR3 DNA: TGTGCCAGCAGCGCGGGACAGGTGAACACTGAAGCTTTCTTT; CDR3 protein: CASSAGQVNTEAFF; D gene: TRBD1; CDR3 length: 14; V gene: TRBV7-9; J gene: TRBJ1-1; clone size: once
CDR3 DNA: TGTGCCAGCAGCCAAGGGGCCGCGGGGGAGACCCAGTACTTC; CDR3 protein: CASSQGAAGETQYF; D gene: -; CDR3 length: 14; V gene: TRBV7-9; J gene: TRBJ2-5; clone size: -
CDR3 DNA: TGTGCCAGCAGCACCGAAGACAGGGTTTGGTACGAGCAGTACTTC; CDR3 protein: CASSTEDRVWYEQYF; D gene: TRBD1; CDR3 length: 15; V gene: TRBV11-1; J gene: TRBJ2-7; clone size: -
CDR3 DNA: TGTGCCAGCAGCTTCGAGTCCGGGAGCACCGGGGAGCTGTTTTTT; CDR3 protein: CASSFESGSTGELFF; D gene: -; CDR3 length: 15; V gene: TRBV5-4; J gene: TRBJ2-2; clone size: -
CDR3 DNA: TGTGCCAGCAGCTTAGAGCCAGGGGAAAATTCACCCCTCCACTTT; CDR3 protein: CASSLEPGENSPLHF; D gene: -; CDR3 length: 15; V gene: TRBV7-2; J gene: TRBJ1-6; clone size: -
CDR3 DNA: TGTGCCAGCAGTGAAGGCGGTCATCAACAAGAGACCCAGTACTTC; CDR3 protein: CASSEGGHQQETQYF; D gene: -; CDR3 length: 15; V gene: TRBV2; J gene: TRBJ2-5; clone size: -
CDR3 DNA: TGTGCCAGCAAAACCGGGGGGGAAGCTTCCACAGATACGCAGTATTTT; CDR3 protein: CASKTGGEASTDTQYF; D gene: TRBD2; CDR3 length: 16; V gene: TRBV4-2; J gene: TRBJ2-3; clone size: -
CDR3 DNA: TGTGCCAGCTCACCACCGCGGGGGGGCCGGGAGACCCAGTACTTC; CDR3 protein: CASSPPRGGRETQYF; D gene: TRBD2; CDR3 length: 15; V gene: TRBV18; J gene: TRBJ2-5; clone size: -
CDR3 DNA: TGTGCCTGGAGTTATGCGGGGGGCACTGAAGCTTTCTTT; CDR3 protein: CAWSYAGGTEAFF; D gene: -; CDR3 length: 13; V gene: TRBV30; J gene: TRBJ1-1; clone size: -
CDR3 DNA: TGCGCCAGCAGCTTGGAACGGTCCCTCTATGGCTACACCTTC; CDR3 protein: CASSLERSLYGYTF; D gene: -; CDR3 length: 14; V gene: TRBV5-1; J gene: TRBJ1-2; clone size: -